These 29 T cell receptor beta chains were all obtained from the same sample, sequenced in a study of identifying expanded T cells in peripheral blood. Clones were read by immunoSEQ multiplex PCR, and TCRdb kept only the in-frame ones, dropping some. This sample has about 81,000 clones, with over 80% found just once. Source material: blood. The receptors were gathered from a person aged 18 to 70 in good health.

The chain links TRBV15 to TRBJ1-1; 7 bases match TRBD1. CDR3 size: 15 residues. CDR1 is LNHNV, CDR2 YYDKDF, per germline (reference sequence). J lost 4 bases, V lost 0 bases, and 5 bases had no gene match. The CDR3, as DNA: TGTGCCACCAGCAGAGATGGAGACAGGGCCACTGAAGCTTTCTTT. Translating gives CATSRDGDRATEAFF.

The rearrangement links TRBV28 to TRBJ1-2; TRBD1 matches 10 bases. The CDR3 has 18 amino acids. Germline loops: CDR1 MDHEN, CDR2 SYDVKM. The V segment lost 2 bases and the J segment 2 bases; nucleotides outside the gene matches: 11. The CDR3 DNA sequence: TGTGCCAGCAGTTTAGGTGGGTCCCTGGGACAGGGGAACTATGGCTACACCTTC. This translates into CASSLGGSLGQGNYGYTF.

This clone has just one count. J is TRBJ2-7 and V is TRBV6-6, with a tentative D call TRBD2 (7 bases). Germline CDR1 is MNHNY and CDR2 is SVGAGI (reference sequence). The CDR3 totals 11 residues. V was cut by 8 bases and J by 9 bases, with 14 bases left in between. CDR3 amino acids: CASLTGGRQYF. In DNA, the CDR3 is TGTGCCAGCCTTACGGGGGGCCGGCAGTACTTC.

CDR3 DNA sequence: TGTGCCATCAGTGACGGGACTCTTAATTACGAGCAGTACTTC. This gives the protein CAISDGTLNYEQYF. The chain employs TRBV10-3 and TRBJ2-7, with TRBD2 as a possible D gene (6 bases). The CDR3 length is 14 residues. The germline CDR1 and CDR2 sequences are ENHRY and SYGVKD. Trimming shortened V by 3 bases and J by 4 bases, and 13 bases separated the two germline ends.

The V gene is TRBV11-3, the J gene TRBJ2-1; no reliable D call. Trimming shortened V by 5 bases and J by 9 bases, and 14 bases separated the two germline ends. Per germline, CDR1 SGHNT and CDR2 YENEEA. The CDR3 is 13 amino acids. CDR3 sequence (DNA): TGTGCCAGCAGCCGCTTAGGCGGCAGTGAGCAGTTCTTC. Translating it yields CASSRLGGSEQFF.

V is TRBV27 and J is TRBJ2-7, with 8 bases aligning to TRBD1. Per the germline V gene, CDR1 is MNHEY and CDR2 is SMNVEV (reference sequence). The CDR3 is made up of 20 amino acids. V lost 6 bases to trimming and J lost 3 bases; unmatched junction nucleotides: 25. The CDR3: CASSNFRGRMGGYRDYEQYF. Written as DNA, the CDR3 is TGTGCCAGCAGCAACTTCAGGGGGCGGATGGGCGGTTATAGGGACTACGAGCAGTACTTC.

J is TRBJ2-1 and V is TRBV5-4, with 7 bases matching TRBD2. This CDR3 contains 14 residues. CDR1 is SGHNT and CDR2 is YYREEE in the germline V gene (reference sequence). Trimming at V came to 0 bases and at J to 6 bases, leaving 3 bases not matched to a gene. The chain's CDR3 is CASSLAGGSNEQFF. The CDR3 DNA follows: TGTGCCAGCAGCTTGGCCGGGGGGTCCAATGAGCAGTTCTTC.

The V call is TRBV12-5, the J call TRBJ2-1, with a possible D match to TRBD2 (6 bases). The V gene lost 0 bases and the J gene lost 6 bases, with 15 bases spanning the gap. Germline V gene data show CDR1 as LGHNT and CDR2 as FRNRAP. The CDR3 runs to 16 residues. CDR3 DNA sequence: TGTGCTAGTGGTTTGGTAGATGGAGGGCCGGGCAATGAGCAGTTCTTC. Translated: CASGLVDGGPGNEQFF.

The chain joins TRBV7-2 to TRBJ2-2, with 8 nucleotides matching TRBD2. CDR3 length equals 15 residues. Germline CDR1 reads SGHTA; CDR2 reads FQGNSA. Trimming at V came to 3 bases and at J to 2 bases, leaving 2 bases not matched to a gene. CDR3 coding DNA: TGTGCCAGCAGCTTGACTAGCGTAAACACCGGGGAGCTGTTTTTT. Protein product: CASSLTSVNTGELFF.

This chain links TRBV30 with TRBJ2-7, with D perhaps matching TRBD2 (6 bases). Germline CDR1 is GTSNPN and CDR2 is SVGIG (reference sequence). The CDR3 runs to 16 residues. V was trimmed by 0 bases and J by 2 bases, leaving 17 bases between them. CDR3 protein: CAWSVPTGTGAYEQYF. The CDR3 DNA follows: TGTGCCTGGAGTGTACCTACTGGGACGGGGGCCTACGAGCAGTACTTC. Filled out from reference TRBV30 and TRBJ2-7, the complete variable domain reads SQTIHQWPATLVQPVGSPLSLECTVEGTSNPNLYWYRQAAGRGLQLLFYSVGIGQISSEVPQNLSASRPQDRQFILSSKKLLLSDSGFYLCAWSVPTGTGAYEQYFGPGTRLTVT.

The CDR3 DNA reads as TGTGCCAGCTCAACAAACAGGGGGAGCACAGATACGCAGTATTTT. Its protein product is CASSTNRGSTDTQYF. The rearrangement joins TRBV18 to TRBJ2-3, with TRBD1 identical over 8 bases. V lost 5 bases and J lost 0; bases outside the gene matches: 4. This CDR3 is 15 amino acids long. Germline-derived CDR1 and CDR2 are KGHSH and LQKENI.

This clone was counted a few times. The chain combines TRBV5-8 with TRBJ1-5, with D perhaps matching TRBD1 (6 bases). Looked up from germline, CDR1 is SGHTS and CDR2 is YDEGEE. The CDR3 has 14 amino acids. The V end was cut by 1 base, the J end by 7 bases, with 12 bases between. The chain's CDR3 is CASSLYGGGQPQHF. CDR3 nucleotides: TGTGCCAGCAGCTTGTACGGGGGCGGGCAGCCCCAGCATTTT.

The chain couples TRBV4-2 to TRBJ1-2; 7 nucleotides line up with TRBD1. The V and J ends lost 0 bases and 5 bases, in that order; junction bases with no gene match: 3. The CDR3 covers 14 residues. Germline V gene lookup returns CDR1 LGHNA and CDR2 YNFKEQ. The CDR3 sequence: CASSQDRDRYGYTF. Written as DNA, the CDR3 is TGTGCCAGCAGCCAAGACCGGGACAGATATGGCTACACCTTC.

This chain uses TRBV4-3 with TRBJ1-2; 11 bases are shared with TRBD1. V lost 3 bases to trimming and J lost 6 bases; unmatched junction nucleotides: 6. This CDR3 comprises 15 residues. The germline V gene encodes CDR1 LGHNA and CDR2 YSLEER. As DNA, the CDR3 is TGCGCCAGCAGCCAGTGGGACAGGGGGTGGGATGGCTACACCTTC. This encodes CASSQWDRGWDGYTF.

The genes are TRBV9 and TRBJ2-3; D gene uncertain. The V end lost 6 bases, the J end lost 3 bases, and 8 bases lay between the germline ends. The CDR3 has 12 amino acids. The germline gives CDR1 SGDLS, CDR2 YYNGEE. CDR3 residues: CASTRQTDTQYF. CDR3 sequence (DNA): TGTGCCAGCACCAGACAAACAGATACGCAGTATTTT. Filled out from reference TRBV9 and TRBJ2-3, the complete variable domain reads DSGVTQTPKHLITATGQRVTLRCSPRSGDLSVYWYQQSLDQGLQFLIQYYNGEERAKGNILERFSAQQFPDLHSELNLSSLELGDSALYFCASTRQTDTQYFGPGTRLTVL.

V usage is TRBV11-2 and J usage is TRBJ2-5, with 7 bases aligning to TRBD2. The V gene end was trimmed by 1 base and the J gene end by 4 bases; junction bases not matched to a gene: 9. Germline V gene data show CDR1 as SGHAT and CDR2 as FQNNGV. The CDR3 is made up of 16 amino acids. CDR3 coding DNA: TGTGCCAGCAGCTTAGGGTTCTTGACGGGAGGAGAGACCCAGTACTTC. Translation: CASSLGFLTGGETQYF. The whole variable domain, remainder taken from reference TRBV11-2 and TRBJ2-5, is EAGVAQSPRYKIIEKRQSVAFWCNPISGHATLYWYQQILGQGPKLLIQFQNNGVVDDSQLPKDRFSAERLKGVDSTLKIQPAKLEDSAVYLCASSLGFLTGGETQYFGPGTRLLVL.

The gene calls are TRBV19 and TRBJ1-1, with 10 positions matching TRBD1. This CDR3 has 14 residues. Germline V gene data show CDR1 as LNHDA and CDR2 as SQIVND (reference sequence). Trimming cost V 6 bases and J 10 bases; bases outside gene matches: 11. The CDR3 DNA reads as TGTGCCAGTAGCGATTCCGGGACAGGGGTGGCAGCTTTCTTT. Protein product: CASSDSGTGVAAFF.

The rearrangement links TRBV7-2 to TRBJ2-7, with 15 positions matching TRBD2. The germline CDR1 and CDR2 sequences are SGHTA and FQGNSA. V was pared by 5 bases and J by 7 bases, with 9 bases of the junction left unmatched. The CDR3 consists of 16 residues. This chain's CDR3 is CASSRGLAGGPREQYF. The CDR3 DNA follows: TGTGCCAGCAGCCGCGGACTAGCGGGAGGGCCGCGGGAGCAGTACTTC.

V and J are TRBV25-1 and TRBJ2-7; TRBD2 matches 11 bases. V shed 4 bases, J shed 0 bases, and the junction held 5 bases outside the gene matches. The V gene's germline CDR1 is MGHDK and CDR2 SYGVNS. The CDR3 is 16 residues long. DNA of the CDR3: TGTGCCAGCAGTGCTACTAGCGGGAGCTACTCCTACGAGCAGTACTTC. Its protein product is CASSATSGSYSYEQYF.

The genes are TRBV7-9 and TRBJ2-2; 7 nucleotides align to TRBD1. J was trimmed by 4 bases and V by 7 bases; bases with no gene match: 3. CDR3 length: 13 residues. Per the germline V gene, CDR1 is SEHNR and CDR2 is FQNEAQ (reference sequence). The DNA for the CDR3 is TGTGCCAGCAAAGGGACAGCCACCGGGGAGCTGTTTTTT. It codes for CASKGTATGELFF.

The CDR3 loop reads CASSLVAAKDTEAFF. In DNA form, the CDR3 reads TGTGCCAGCAGCTTAGTAGCAGCAAAGGACACTGAAGCTTTCTTT. The genes are TRBV7-6 and TRBJ1-1; D not certain. Germline values: CDR1 SGHVS, CDR2 FNYEAQ. V lost 1 base and J 3 bases, leaving 12 bases between the germline ends. The CDR3 totals 15 residues.

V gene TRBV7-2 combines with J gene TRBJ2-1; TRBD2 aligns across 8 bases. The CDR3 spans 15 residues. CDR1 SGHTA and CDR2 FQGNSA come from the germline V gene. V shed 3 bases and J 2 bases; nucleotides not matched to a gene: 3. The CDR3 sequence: CASSLGSGTYNEQFF. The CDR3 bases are TGTGCCAGCAGCTTGGGTAGCGGGACCTACAATGAGCAGTTCTTC.

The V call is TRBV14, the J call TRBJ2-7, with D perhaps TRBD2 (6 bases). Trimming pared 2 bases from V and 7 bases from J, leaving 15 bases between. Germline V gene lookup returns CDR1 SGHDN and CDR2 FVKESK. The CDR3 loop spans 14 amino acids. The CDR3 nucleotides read TGTGCCAGCAGCCAACCTCGGTGGGGGGAGGAGCAGTACTTC. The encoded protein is CASSQPRWGEEQYF.

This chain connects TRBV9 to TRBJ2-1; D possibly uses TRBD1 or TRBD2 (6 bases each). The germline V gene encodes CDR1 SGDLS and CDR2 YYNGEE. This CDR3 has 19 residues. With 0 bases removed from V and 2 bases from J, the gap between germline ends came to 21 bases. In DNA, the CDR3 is TGTGCCAGCAGCGTAGCCCCCCTACACCGGGGGCGCGCCTACAATGAGCAGTTCTTC. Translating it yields CASSVAPLHRGRAYNEQFF.

CDR3 protein: CASMSPGTGVPNTEAFF. The CDR3 nucleotides read TGTGCCAGTATGTCGCCCGGGACAGGGGTCCCGAACACTGAAGCTTTCTTT. This rearrangement joins TRBV19 to TRBJ1-1; TRBD1 matches at 10 bases. Germline CDR1 reads LNHDA; CDR2 reads SQIVND (reference sequence). The CDR3 spans 17 residues. V trimming: 7 bases; J trimming: 1 base; junction bases outside the gene matches: 12.

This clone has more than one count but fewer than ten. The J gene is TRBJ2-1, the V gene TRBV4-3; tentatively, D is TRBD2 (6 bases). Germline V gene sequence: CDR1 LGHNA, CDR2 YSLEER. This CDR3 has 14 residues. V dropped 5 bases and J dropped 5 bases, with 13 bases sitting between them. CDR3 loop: CASSFFTGDNEQFF. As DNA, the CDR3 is TGCGCCAGCAGCTTCTTTACGGGAGACAATGAGCAGTTCTTC.

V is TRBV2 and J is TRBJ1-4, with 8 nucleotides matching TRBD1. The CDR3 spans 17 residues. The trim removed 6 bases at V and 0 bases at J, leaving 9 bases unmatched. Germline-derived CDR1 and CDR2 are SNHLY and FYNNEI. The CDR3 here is CASRPSRQGTTNEKLFF. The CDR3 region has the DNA TGTGCCAGCAGGCCTAGCCGACAGGGGACAACTAATGAAAAACTGTTTTTT.

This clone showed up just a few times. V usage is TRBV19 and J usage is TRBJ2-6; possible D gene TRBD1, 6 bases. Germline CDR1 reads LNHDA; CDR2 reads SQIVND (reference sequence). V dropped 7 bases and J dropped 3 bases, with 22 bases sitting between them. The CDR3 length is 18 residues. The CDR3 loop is CASTSPRDNFYGANVLTF. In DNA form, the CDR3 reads TGTGCCAGTACCTCGCCGAGGGACAACTTTTATGGGGCCAACGTCCTGACTTTC.

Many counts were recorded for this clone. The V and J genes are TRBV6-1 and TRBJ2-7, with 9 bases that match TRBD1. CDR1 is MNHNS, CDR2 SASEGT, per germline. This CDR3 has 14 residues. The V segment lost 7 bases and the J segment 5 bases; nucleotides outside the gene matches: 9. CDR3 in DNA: TGTGCCAGCACCTCGGGACAGGGTAACCACGAGCAGTACTTC. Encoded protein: CASTSGQGNHEQYF.